Shown below are 14 T cell receptor beta chains from a single sample sequenced in a study of blood T cell repertoires in COVID-19. Method: immunoSEQ multiplex PCR; TCRdb's copy keeps in-frame clones and lacks some. The table records hundreds of thousands of clones, around 90% of them present only once. Sample: peripheral blood. The receptors were gathered from a woman aged 40-49 years with COVID-19, enrolled during active disease.

This chain connects TRBV6-5 to TRBJ2-3, with D unresolved. The CDR3 sequence is 15 residues long. CDR1 MNHEY and CDR2 SVGAGI come from the germline V gene. V was clipped by 8 bases and J by 0 bases, with 15 bases between them. For the CDR3, the DNA is TGTGCCAGCCGAGCCGCAATTCCGAGCACAGATACGCAGTATTTT. It specifies CASRAAIPSTDTQYF.

This chain connects TRBV29-1 to TRBJ2-7, with no clear D. From germline, CDR1 is SQVTM and CDR2 ANQGSEA. V was clipped by 7 bases and J by 2 bases, with 12 bases between them. The CDR3 is 12 residues long. The CDR3 nucleotides read TGCAGCGCGTACAACCTTGCCTACGAGCAGTACTTC. Translating gives CSAYNLAYEQYF.

DNA for the CDR3: TGTGCCAGCAGCCACTTAGTGGGGGGGAACACTGAAGCTTTCTTT. Its translation: CASSHLVGGNTEAFF. V usage is TRBV7-9 and J usage is TRBJ1-1, with a possible D match to TRBD1 (5 bases). The V end lost 5 bases, the J end lost 1 base, and 14 bases lay between the germline ends. The germline CDR1 and CDR2 sequences are SEHNR and FQNEAQ (reference sequence). CDR3 length: 15 residues.

This rearrangement joins TRBV6-5 to TRBJ1-5; 9 bases agree with TRBD1. The CDR3 totals 14 residues. CDR1 is MNHEY, CDR2 SVGAGI, per germline. Trimming at V came to 6 bases and at J to 2 bases, leaving 2 bases not matched to a gene. The CDR3 sequence: CASSRQGGNQPQHF. The DNA of the CDR3 is TGTGCCAGCAGCCGACAGGGGGGCAATCAGCCCCAGCATTTT.

The chain joins TRBV7-9 to TRBJ2-2, with D possibly TRBD2 on 5 matching bases. This CDR3 comprises 17 residues. V was pared by 4 bases and J by 2 bases, with 17 bases between. Germline CDR1 SEHNR, CDR2 FQNEAQ (reference sequence). CDR3 sequence: CASSSFRTSGNTGELFF. The CDR3 DNA follows: TGTGCCAGCAGCTCCTTTCGCACTAGTGGAAACACCGGGGAGCTGTTTTTT.

This clone was detected only a few times. The V call is TRBV7-9, the J call TRBJ1-5, with D possibly matching TRBD1 (5 bases). The V end lost 5 bases, the J end lost 5 bases, and 16 bases lay between the germline ends. CDR3 size: 15 residues. Looked up from germline, CDR1 is SEHNR and CDR2 is FQNEAQ (reference sequence). The CDR3 here is CASSPGQGGDQPQHF. The DNA of the CDR3 is TGTGCCAGCAGCCCAGGCCAGGGAGGCGATCAGCCCCAGCATTTT.

The genes are TRBV30 and TRBJ1-1, with no clear D. The V and J ends lost 0 bases and 7 bases respectively, with 18 bases between them. The CDR3 is 15 residues long. The germline CDR1 and CDR2 sequences are GTSNPN and SVGIG (reference sequence). The CDR3 DNA follows: TGTGCCTGGAGTGTACGTGCGGGTTCGGTTTTTGAAGCTTTCTTT. Protein product: CAWSVRAGSVFEAFF. The entire variable domain, with the rest obtained from reference TRBV30 and TRBJ1-1, is as follows: SQTIHQWPATLVQPVGSPLSLECTVEGTSNPNLYWYRQAAGRGLQLLFYSVGIGQISSEVPQNLSASRPQDRQFILSSKKLLLSDSGFYLCAWSVRAGSVFEAFFGQGTRLTVV.

The chain joins TRBV7-9 to TRBJ1-5; 10 bases agree with TRBD1. Germline trimming cut 5 bases from V and 5 bases from J; bases unmatched to any gene: 6. The CDR3 is 15 residues long. From germline, CDR1 is SEHNR and CDR2 FQNEAQ (reference sequence). The CDR3 is CASSLGTGVYQPQHF. CDR3 DNA: TGTGCCAGCAGCCTTGGGACAGGGGTCTATCAGCCCCAGCATTTT.

The V call is TRBV6-1, the J call TRBJ1-3; 8 bases align to TRBD1. Germline V gene sequence: CDR1 MNHNS, CDR2 SASEGT. The CDR3 runs 16 residues. Trimming took 0 bases from V and 2 from J; bases not matched to a gene: 3. The chain's CDR3 is CASSEAAQGAGNTIYF. CDR3 in DNA: TGTGCCAGCAGTGAAGCTGCACAGGGGGCTGGAAACACCATATATTTT.

The gene calls are TRBV5-1 and TRBJ2-5; 8 positions match TRBD1. The CDR3 consists of 16 residues. J gave up 4 bases and V 4 bases, and 12 bases lay outside the gene matches. From germline, CDR1 is SGHRS and CDR2 YFSETQ. This CDR3 reads CASSPEARGRTETQYF. CDR3 DNA: TGCGCCAGCAGCCCCGAAGCCAGGGGGCGCACAGAGACCCAGTACTTC.

J is TRBJ2-1 and V is TRBV9; 9 bases align to TRBD1. The CDR3 has 16 residues. The germline V gene has CDR1 SGDLS and CDR2 YYNGEE. V trimming: 0 bases; J trimming: 8 bases; junction bases outside the gene matches: 9. CDR3 amino acids: CASSVGPGQGVDEQFF. DNA for the CDR3: TGTGCCAGCAGCGTAGGCCCGGGACAGGGAGTTGATGAGCAGTTCTTC.

The chain employs TRBV6-2 or TRBV6-3 and TRBJ1-1, with 7 positions matching TRBD1. Looked up from germline, CDR1 is MNHEY and CDR2 is SVGEGT. The CDR3 totals 15 residues. The trim removed 4 bases at V and 0 bases at J, leaving 5 bases unmatched. CDR3 bases: TGTGCCAGCAGTTTACAGGGGTGGATGAACACTGAAGCTTTCTTT. Protein: CASSLQGWMNTEAFF.

The V and J genes are TRBV29-1 and TRBJ1-3; D is ambiguous. With 1 base removed from V and 4 bases from J, the gap between germline ends came to 8 bases. The CDR3 is made up of 13 amino acids. The germline CDR1 and CDR2 sequences are SQVTM and ANQGSEA. The CDR3 protein is CSVEGSRGNTIYF. The CDR3 nucleotides are TGCAGCGTTGAAGGATCTAGAGGAAACACCATATATTTT.

The genes are TRBV7-2 and TRBJ2-1; maybe TRBD1 (6 bases). V gave up 4 bases and J gave up 5 bases, with 9 bases separating them. The CDR3 is 13 amino acids. In germline, CDR1 is SGHTA, CDR2 FQGNSA. The CDR3 protein is CASSWTEHNEQFF. CDR3 coding DNA: TGTGCCAGCAGCTGGACAGAACACAATGAGCAGTTCTTC.